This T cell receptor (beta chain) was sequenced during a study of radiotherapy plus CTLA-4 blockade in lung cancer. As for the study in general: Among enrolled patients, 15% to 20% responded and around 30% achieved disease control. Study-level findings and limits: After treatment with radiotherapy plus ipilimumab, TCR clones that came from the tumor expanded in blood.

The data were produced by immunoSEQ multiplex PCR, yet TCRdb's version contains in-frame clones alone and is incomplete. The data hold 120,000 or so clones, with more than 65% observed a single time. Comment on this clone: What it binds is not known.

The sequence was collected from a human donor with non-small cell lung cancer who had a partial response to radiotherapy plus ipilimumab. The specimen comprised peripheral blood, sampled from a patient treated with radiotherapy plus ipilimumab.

The CDR3 DNA is TGTGCCAGCAGCTTAAGCCCCTTAGAAGAGACCCAGTACTTC. Translation gives CASSLSPLEETQYF. The chain combines TRBV7-3 with TRBJ2-5; D remains unclear. V dropped 1 base and J dropped 3 bases, with 9 bases sitting between them. Germline V gives CDR1 SGHTA, CDR2 FQGTGA. This CDR3 contains 14 residues.